This T cell receptor beta chain was profiled in a study of cytomegalovirus exposure and HLA in healthy donors. General study findings and limits: Both high specificity and high sensitivity reportedly marked the classifier's diagnosis of cytomegalovirus status. Within the approximately 130 validation repertoires, first-cohort TCR clusters tended to co-occur, according to a later analysis. The study put about 180 TCR beta chains on its list as cytomegalovirus-associated.

The method was immunoSEQ multiplex PCR; TCRdb's version includes in-frame clones alone and lacks a portion of them. The repertoire holds around 400,000 clones, with just over 85% as singletons. With regard to this clone: Its antigen is still unknown.

The CDR3 is 15 residues long. Trimming took off 2 bases at V and 7 bases at J, with 21 bases between the two ends. Germline loops: CDR1 SQVTM, CDR2 ANQGSEA. The receptor was isolated from a woman aged 18-30 years in good health and CMV-seronegative. The V call is TRBV29-1, the J call TRBJ2-7; no reliable D call. Material: PBMCs. For the CDR3, the DNA is TGCAGCGTTGAAAGAGTTGGCGGATACTTACGAGAGCAGTACTTC. Its translation is CSVERVGGYLREQYF.